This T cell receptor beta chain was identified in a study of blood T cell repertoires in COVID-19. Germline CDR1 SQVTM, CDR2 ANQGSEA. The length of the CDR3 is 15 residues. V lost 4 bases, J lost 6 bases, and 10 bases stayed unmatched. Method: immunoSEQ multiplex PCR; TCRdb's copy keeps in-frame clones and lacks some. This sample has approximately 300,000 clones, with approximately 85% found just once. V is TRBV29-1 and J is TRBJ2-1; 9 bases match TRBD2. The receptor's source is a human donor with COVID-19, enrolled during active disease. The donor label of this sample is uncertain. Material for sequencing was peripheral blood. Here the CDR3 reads CSVVGQGGRANEQFF. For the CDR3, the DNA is TGCAGCGTTGTTGGGCAGGGCGGGAGGGCCAATGAGCAGTTCTTC.